This record covers a single T cell receptor beta chain. This table comes from immunoSEQ multiplex PCR, and its TCRdb copy is limited to in-frame clones, with some not included. This sample has millions of clones, with about 94% found just once. The data were obtained in a study of shared clonotypes between healthy human individuals. Naive CD8 isolation took CD45RO-negative cells positively selected for CCR7 and excluded terminally differentiated effector memory CD45RA+ cells. The clonotype comes from a young man in good health. The sample consisted of naive CD8+ T cells sorted from blood.

The CDR3 loop reads CAWEGGFGLAGFQETQYF. In nucleotides, the CDR3 is TGTGCCTGGGAGGGAGGCTTCGGGCTAGCGGGATTCCAAGAGACCCAGTACTTC. The chain recombines TRBV30 with TRBJ2-5; TRBD2 matches 9 bases. Germline lookup yields CDR1 GTSNPN and CDR2 SVGIG (reference sequence). With V trimmed by 5 bases and J by 1 base, 17 bases remained unmatched. The CDR3 runs 18 residues.